Following are 9 T cell receptor beta chains from one sample sequenced in a study of identical twins' blood T cells. TCRdb passed the 5' RACE reads through MiXCR, listing each CDR3 protein once. The sample has fewer than 450,000 distinct CDR3 sequences; roughly 31% are singletons. The source material was PBMCs. The receptors were gathered from a woman aged 18 to 55 in good health.

This chain links TRBV7-9 with TRBJ2-7; tentatively, D is TRBD2 (5 bases). Trimming stripped 5 bases from V and 3 bases from J, with 11 bases between. The germline CDR1 and CDR2 sequences are SEHNR and FQNEAQ (reference sequence). CDR3 length: 13 residues. CDR3 in amino acids: CASSHGDHYEQYF. CDR3 DNA: TGTGCCAGCAGCCACGGGGATCACTACGAGCAGTACTTC.

This clonotype was observed a handful of times. V is TRBV5-1 and J is TRBJ2-2; no clear D gene. V was clipped by 3 bases and J by 3 bases, with 15 bases between them. Looked up from germline, CDR1 is SGHRS and CDR2 is YFSETQ. CDR3 length equals 16 residues. The CDR3, as DNA: TGCGCCAGCAGCTCCTCATCCCGGTGGCACACCGGGGAGCTGTTTTTT. Protein sequence: CASSSSSRWHTGELFF.

The chain carries TRBV6-1 and TRBJ1-1, with a tentative D call TRBD1 (5 bases). This CDR3 has 16 amino acids. The V gene's germline CDR1 is MNHNS and CDR2 SASEGT. V shed 7 bases and J shed 0 bases, with 18 bases lying between them. CDR3 loop: CASTPPGRRMNTEAFF. CDR3 nucleotides: TGTGCCAGCACCCCCCCAGGGAGAAGAATGAACACTGAAGCTTTCTTT.

V and J are TRBV19 and TRBJ2-7, with 9 bases lining up with TRBD2. Germline V gene sequence: CDR1 LNHDA, CDR2 SQIVND (reference sequence). The CDR3 contains 15 residues. V dropped 5 bases and J dropped 0; count of bases not matched to a gene: 5. The CDR3 reads CASSRKREVSYEQYF. For the CDR3, the DNA is TGTGCCAGTAGTCGAAAGCGGGAGGTCTCCTACGAGCAGTACTTC.

The chain has TRBV20-1 and TRBJ1-5; D not certain. The V end lost 5 bases, the J end lost 6 bases, and 11 bases lay between the germline ends. The V gene's germline CDR1 is DFQATT and CDR2 SNEGSKA (reference sequence). The CDR3 contains 12 residues. In DNA form, the CDR3 reads TGCAGTGCTGGGTCGGGGAGTCAGCCCCAGCATTTT. It translates to CSAGSGSQPQHF.

A note on this clonotype: Likely a read error: the CDR3 ends without its conserved phenylalanine or tryptophan. V and J are TRBV20-1 and TRBJ2-3; TRBD2 agrees at 8 bases. Germline CDR1 is DFQATT and CDR2 is SNEGSKA (reference sequence). The V gene end was trimmed by 1 base and the J gene end by 6 bases; junction bases not matched to a gene: 3. The CDR3 is made up of 13 amino acids. In DNA, the CDR3 is TGCAGTGCTAGAGGAGCGGGAGTCGATACGCAGTATTCT. The encoded protein is CSARGAGVDTQYS.

The chain is built from TRBV3-1 and TRBJ1-1; 9 bases fit TRBD1. The length of the CDR3 is 14 residues. The V segment lost 0 bases and the J segment 6 bases; nucleotides outside the gene matches: 2. CDR1 is LGHDT and CDR2 is YNNKEL in the germline V gene (reference sequence). CDR3 loop: CASSQDWTGAEAFF. CDR3 coding DNA: TGTGCCAGCAGCCAAGATTGGACAGGGGCTGAAGCTTTCTTT. The full variable domain, completed using reference TRBV3-1 and TRBJ1-1, is DTAVSQTPKYLVTQMGNDKSIKCEQNLGHDTMYWYKQDSKKFLKIMFSYNNKELIINETVPNRFSPKSPDKAHLNLHINSLELGDSAVYFCASSQDWTGAEAFFGQGTRLTVV.

J is TRBJ1-1 and V is TRBV12-3 or TRBV12-4; TRBD1 matches 8 bases. V was clipped by 7 bases and J by 5 bases; unmatched bases: 6. The length of the CDR3 is 13 residues. In nucleotides, the CDR3 is TGTGCCAGCAATACACAGGGGGTTACTGAAGCTTTCTTT. Translated: CASNTQGVTEAFF.

Of note for this clonotype: One end of the junction is discordant with germline, which a read error may explain. The chain couples TRBV10-3 to TRBJ2-1; possible D gene TRBD1, 5 bases. This CDR3 is 13 amino acids long. The germline CDR1 and CDR2 sequences are ENHRY and SYGVKD. The CDR3 sequence is CAIRGGRDNGQFF. In DNA form, the CDR3 reads TGTGCCATCAGAGGCGGCAGGGATAATGGGCAGTTCTTC.